These T cell receptor beta chains were read from a single sample in a study of OX40 agonist ivuxolimab in advanced cancers. Repertoires were generated with immunoSEQ multiplex PCR, while TCRdb's copy carries only in-frame clones and drops some. The profile shows 22,000 or so clones, about 73% of them singletons. Sequences were derived from CD4+ or CD8+ T cells sorted from blood, sampled in a trial of the OX40 agonist ivuxolimab. These receptors were taken from an adult with an advanced solid tumor such as melanoma, head and neck, liver or kidney cancer. The CDR3 runs from the conserved cysteine through the conserved F or W. A D gene is named only where the DNA matches it firmly. Some rows have no size entry. The others give once, few or many, or a class for an expanded clone.

CDR3 DNA	CDR3 protein	V gene	J gene	clone size	D gene
TGTGCCATACGCCCCGGGACAGAGACCGGGGAGCTGTTTTTT	CAIRPGTETGELFF	TRBV6-5	TRBJ2-2	medium-sized	TRBD1
TGTGCCACCCAGAAGGACCCTAGCTCCTACGAGCAGTACTTC	CATQKDPSSYEQYF	TRBV19	TRBJ2-7	NA	NA
TGTGCCAGCAGTTCGGCGACGACAGGGGGTAAGGGAGTCAAAAACATTCAGTACTTC	CASSSATTGGKGVKNIQYF	TRBV28	TRBJ2-4	NA	TRBD1
TGTGCCAGCAGTGAAAGTAGCCGCCACGAGCAGTACTTC	CASSESSRHEQYF	TRBV6-4	TRBJ2-7	NA	NA
TGTGCCAGCCGGGGGCCTATTGGCACAGATACGCAGTATTTT	CASRGPIGTDTQYF	TRBV6-5	TRBJ2-3	NA	NA
TGCGCCAGCAGCTTAGAACTAGACGGGGAGCAGTACTTC	CASSLELDGEQYF	TRBV5-1	TRBJ2-7	NA	NA
TGTGCCAGCAGTTCGGACAGGGGAAGCACCGGGGAGCTGTTTTTT	CASSSDRGSTGELFF	TRBV2	TRBJ2-2	once	TRBD1
TGTGCCAGTAGTATGCCCCCGATGAGCTCCTACAATGAGCAGTTCTTC	CASSMPPMSSYNEQFF	TRBV19	TRBJ2-1	NA	NA
TGCAGCGTTGATTTCTCCACTGGGGCTTTCTTT	CSVDFSTGAFF	TRBV29-1	TRBJ1-1	NA	NA
TGTGCCTGGAGTCCAAAGGGGAGGGTCCACCGGCCCCAGCATTTT	CAWSPKGRVHRPQHF	TRBV30	TRBJ1-5	NA	NA
TGTGCCAGCAGTTTAGACAGGTGGGATACGCAGTATTTT	CASSLDRWDTQYF	TRBV6-1	TRBJ2-3	once	NA
TGTGCCAGCAGCTTAGCGGGGGGGCCTTATGAGCAGTTCTTC	CASSLAGGPYEQFF	TRBV11-2	TRBJ2-1	NA	TRBD2
TGTGCCAGCAGCTTGATCAGGGGGGACACTGAAGCTTTCTTT	CASSLIRGDTEAFF	TRBV5-6	TRBJ1-1	once	TRBD1
TGCAGTGCTAAAAAGTCCTACGAGCAGTACTTC	CSAKKSYEQYF	TRBV20-1	TRBJ2-7	NA	NA
TGCGCCAGCAGCTTGGATCCAGCGGGAAGCGTCAGCACAGATACGCAGTATTTT	CASSLDPAGSVSTDTQYF	TRBV5-1	TRBJ2-3	NA	TRBD2
TGTGCCAGCAGTTTCGACAGGGGCGGCTATGGCTACACCTTC	CASSFDRGGYGYTF	TRBV28	TRBJ1-2	NA	TRBD1
TGTGCCAGCAGCGTCCACAGGGGGCAGGGTGGCTACACCTTC	CASSVHRGQGGYTF	TRBV9	TRBJ1-2	NA	TRBD1
TGTGCCAGCAGCTTGGAAGGGTTCGGCTACACCTTC	CASSLEGFGYTF	TRBV5-4	TRBJ1-2	NA	NA
TGTGCCAGCAGGTCGGGACAGGGTTGGTATGGCTACACCTTC	CASRSGQGWYGYTF	TRBV13	TRBJ1-2	NA	TRBD1
TGCGCCAGCAGCCAAGATGAAGGGCGGACAGTTTCACCCCTCCACTTT	CASSQDEGRTVSPLHF	TRBV4-1	TRBJ1-6	NA	NA
TGTGCCAGCAGCCTCCAGACAGGACAAGTTGCTGGAAACACCATATATTTT	CASSLQTGQVAGNTIYF	TRBV9	TRBJ1-3	once	NA
TGTGCCAGCAGTTACTCTGCGTGGCGCAGGGGTAACGAGCAGTACTTC	CASSYSAWRRGNEQYF	TRBV6-5	TRBJ2-7	NA	NA
TGTGCCAGCAGCAAAGACCCAGGGGGCGAGCAGTACTTC	CASSKDPGGEQYF	TRBV9	TRBJ2-7	NA	TRBD1